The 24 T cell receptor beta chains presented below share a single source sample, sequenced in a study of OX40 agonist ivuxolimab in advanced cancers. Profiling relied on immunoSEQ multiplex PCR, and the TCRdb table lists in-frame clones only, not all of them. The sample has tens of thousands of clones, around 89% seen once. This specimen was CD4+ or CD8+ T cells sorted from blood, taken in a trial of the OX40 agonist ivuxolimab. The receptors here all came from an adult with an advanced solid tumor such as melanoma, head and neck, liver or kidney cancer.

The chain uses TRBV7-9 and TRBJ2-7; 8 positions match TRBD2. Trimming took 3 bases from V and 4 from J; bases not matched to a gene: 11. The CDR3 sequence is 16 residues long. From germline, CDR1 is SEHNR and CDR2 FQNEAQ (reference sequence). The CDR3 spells CASSLDSPGLGYEQYF. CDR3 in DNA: TGTGCCAGCAGCTTGGACTCTCCGGGACTAGGTTACGAGCAGTACTTC.

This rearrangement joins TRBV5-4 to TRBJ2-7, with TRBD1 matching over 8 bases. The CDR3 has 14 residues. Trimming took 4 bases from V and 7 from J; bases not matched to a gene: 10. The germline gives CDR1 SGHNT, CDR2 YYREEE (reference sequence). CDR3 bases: TGTGCCAGCAGCCCCGGGACAGGAGACGTGGAGCAGTACTTC. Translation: CASSPGTGDVEQYF.

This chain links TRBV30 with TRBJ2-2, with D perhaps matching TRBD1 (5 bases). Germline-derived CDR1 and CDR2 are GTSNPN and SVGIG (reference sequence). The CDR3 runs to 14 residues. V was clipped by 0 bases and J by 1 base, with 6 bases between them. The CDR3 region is CAWSVTGNTGELFF. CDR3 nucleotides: TGTGCCTGGAGTGTTACAGGGAACACCGGGGAGCTGTTTTTT.

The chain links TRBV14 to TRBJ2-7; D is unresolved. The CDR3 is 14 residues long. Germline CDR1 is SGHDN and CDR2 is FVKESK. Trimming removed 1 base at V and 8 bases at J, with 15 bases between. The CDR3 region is CASSQGTPRLQQYF. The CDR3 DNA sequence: TGTGCCAGCAGCCAAGGGACCCCCCGGCTCCAGCAGTACTTC. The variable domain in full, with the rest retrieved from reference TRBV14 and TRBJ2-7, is EAGVTQFPSHSVIEKGQTVTLRCDPISGHDNLYWYRRVMGKEIKFLLHFVKESKQDESGMPNNRFLAERTGGTYSTLKVQPAELEDSGVYFCASSQGTPRLQQYFGPGTRLTVT.

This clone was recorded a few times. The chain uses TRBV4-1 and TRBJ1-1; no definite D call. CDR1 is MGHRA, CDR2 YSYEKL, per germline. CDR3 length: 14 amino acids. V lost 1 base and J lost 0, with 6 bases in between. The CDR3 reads CASSQVGLNTEAFF. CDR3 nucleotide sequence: TGCGCCAGCAGCCAAGTTGGTCTGAACACTGAAGCTTTCTTT.

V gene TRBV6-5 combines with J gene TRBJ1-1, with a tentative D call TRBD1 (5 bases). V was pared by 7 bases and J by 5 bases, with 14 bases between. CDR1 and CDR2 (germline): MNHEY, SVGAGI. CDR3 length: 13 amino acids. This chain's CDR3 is CASTKAGGTEAFF. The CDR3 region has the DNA TGTGCCAGCACCAAAGCGGGGGGAACTGAAGCTTTCTTT.

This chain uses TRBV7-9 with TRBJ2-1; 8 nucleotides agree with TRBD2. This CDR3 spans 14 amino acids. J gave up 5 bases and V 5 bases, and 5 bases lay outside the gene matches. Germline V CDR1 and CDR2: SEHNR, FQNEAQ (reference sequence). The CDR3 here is CASSVTGGNNEQFF. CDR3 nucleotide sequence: TGTGCCAGCAGCGTCACGGGGGGGAACAATGAGCAGTTCTTC.

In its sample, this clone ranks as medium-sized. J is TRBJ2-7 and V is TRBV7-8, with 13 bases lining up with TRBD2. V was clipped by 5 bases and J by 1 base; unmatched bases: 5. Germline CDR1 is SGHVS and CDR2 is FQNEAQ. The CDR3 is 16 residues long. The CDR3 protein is CASSVSGLAGSYEQYF. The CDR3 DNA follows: TGTGCCAGCAGCGTATCGGGACTAGCGGGGTCCTACGAGCAGTACTTC.

CDR3 sequence: CASSSSGTSGYNEQFF. The CDR3 DNA reads TGCGCCAGCAGCTCCTCCGGGACTAGCGGATACAATGAGCAGTTCTTC. J is TRBJ2-1 and V is TRBV4-1, with 11 bases lining up with TRBD2. J gave up 4 bases and V 5 bases, and 7 bases lay outside the gene matches. CDR3 length: 16 amino acids. CDR1 and CDR2 (germline): MGHRA, YSYEKL.

As DNA, the CDR3 is TGTGCCAGCAGCCCTGTCCCTCTCGAGCAGTACTTC. Amino acids: CASSPVPLEQYF. The rearrangement links TRBV11-2 to TRBJ2-7; D is undetermined. The V and J ends lost 5 bases and 6 bases respectively, with 11 bases between them. CDR1 is SGHAT, CDR2 FQNNGV, per germline. The CDR3 is made up of 12 amino acids.

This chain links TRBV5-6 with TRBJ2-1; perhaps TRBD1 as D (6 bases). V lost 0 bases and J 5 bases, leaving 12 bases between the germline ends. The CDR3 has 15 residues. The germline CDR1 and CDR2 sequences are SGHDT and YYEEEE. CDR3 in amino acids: CASSLAPGQNNEQFF. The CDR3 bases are TGTGCCAGCAGCTTGGCCCCAGGACAGAACAATGAGCAGTTCTTC.

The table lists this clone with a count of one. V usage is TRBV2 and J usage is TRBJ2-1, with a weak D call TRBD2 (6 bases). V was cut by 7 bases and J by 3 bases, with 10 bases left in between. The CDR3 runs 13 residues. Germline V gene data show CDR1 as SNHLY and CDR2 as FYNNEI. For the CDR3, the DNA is TGTGCCAGCATACTAGCACACTACAATGAGCAGTTCTTC. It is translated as CASILAHYNEQFF.

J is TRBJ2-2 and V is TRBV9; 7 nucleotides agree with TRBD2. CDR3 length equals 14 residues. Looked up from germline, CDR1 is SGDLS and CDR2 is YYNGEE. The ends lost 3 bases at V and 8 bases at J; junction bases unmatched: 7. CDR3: CASSAPGGPGELFF. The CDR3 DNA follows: TGTGCCAGCAGCGCCCCGGGGGGTCCGGGGGAGCTGTTTTTT.

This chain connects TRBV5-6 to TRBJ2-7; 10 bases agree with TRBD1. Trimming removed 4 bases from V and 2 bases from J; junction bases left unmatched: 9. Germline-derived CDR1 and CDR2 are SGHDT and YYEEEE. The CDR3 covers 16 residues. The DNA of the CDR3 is TGTGCCAGCAGCGGGGGGACAGGGGCATCGGCCTACGAGCAGTACTTC. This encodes CASSGGTGASAYEQYF.

The DNA for the CDR3 is TGTGCCAGCAGTTTGAGCGGGGGGAGCTCCTACAATGAGCAGTTCTTC. Amino acids: CASSLSGGSSYNEQFF. This rearrangement joins TRBV27 to TRBJ2-1; 9 bases are a match to TRBD2. Germline V gene data show CDR1 as MNHEY and CDR2 as SMNVEV (reference sequence). Trimming removed 3 bases from V and 0 bases from J; junction bases left unmatched: 3. The CDR3 contains 16 residues.

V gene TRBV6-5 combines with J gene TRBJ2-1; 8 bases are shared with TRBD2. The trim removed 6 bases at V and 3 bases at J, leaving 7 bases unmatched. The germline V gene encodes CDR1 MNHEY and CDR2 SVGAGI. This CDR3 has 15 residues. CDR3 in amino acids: CASSPGGGFYNEQFF. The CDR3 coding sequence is TGTGCCAGCAGCCCGGGAGGGGGTTTCTACAATGAGCAGTTCTTC.

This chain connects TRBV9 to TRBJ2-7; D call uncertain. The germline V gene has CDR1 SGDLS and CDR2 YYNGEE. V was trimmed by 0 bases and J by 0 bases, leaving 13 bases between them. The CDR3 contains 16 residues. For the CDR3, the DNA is TGTGCCAGCAGCGTAGAGGCGACCGGCCACTCCTACGAGCAGTACTTC. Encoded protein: CASSVEATGHSYEQYF.

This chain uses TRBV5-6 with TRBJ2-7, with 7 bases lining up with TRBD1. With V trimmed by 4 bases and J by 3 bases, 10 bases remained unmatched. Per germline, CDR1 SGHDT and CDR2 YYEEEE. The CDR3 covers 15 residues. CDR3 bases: TGTGCCAGCAGCCTGCCAGGGGGTGGTTACTACGAGCAGTACTTC. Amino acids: CASSLPGGGYYEQYF.

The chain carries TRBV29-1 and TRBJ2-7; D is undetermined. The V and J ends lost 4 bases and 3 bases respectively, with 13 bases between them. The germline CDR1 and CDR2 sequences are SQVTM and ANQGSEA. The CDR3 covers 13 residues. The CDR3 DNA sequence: TGCAGCGTTGCTGCCCGGGCCAGCTACGAGCAGTACTTC. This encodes CSVAARASYEQYF.

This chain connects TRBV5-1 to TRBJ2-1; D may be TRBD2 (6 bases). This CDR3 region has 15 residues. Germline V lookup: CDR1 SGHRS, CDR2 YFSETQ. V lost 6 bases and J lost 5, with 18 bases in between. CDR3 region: CASTQGASDHNEQFF. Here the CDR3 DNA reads TGCGCCAGCACCCAGGGAGCTAGCGACCACAATGAGCAGTTCTTC.

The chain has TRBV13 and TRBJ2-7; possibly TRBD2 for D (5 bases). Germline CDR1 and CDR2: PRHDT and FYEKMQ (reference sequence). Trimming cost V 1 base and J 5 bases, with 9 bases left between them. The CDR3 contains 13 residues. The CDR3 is CASSLAWGDEQYF. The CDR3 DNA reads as TGTGCCAGCAGCTTAGCGTGGGGAGACGAGCAGTACTTC.

This CDR3 is CASSVEAGEFSNQPQHF. The CDR3 nucleotides are TGTGCCAGCAGCGTAGAGGCAGGGGAGTTCAGCAATCAGCCCCAGCATTTT. The chain couples TRBV9 to TRBJ1-5; D may be TRBD1 (6 bases). This CDR3 has 17 amino acids. The V end was cut by 0 bases, the J end by 1 base, with 14 bases between. Germline CDR1 reads SGDLS; CDR2 reads YYNGEE. The full variable domain, in which reference TRBV9 and TRBJ1-5 provide the parts outside the CDR3, is DSGVTQTPKHLITATGQRVTLRCSPRSGDLSVYWYQQSLDQGLQFLIQYYNGEERAKGNILERFSAQQFPDLHSELNLSSLELGDSALYFCASSVEAGEFSNQPQHFGDGTRLSIL.

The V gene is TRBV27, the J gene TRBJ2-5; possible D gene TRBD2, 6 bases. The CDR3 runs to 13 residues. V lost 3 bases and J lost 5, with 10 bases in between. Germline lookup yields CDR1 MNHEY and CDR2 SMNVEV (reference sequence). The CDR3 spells CASSLRGWETQYF. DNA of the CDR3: TGTGCCAGCAGTTTGCGGGGTTGGGAGACCCAGTACTTC.

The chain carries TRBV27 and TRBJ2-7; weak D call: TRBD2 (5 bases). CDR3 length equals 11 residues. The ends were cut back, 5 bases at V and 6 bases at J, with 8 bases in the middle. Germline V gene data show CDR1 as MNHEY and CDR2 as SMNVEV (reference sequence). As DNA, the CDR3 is TGTGCCAGCAGTCACGGAGGCGAGCAGTACTTC. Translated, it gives CASSHGGEQYF.